A single sample is the source of the 20 T cell receptor beta chains below, sequenced in a study of OX40 agonist ivuxolimab in advanced cancers. Libraries were built with the immunoSEQ multiplex PCR assay. Entries here come from immuneACCESS through TCRdb and include only in-frame sequences with V and J called. Some clones fail to appear in such tables; in the studies checked, an unresolved V gene covers under half of the shortfall, and the cause of the remainder is unknown. For this sample there are 40,000 to 65,000 clones; almost 85% appear just once. Together, the top ten hold around 4.3% of the sample. The sample was CD4+ or CD8+ T cells sorted from blood, taken in a trial of the OX40 agonist ivuxolimab. Receptors originate from an adult with an advanced solid tumor such as melanoma, head and neck, liver or kidney cancer.

The V and J genes are TRBV19 and TRBJ2-1; possibly TRBD1 for D (8 bases). Deletions cut 5 bases from V and 7 bases from J, with 27 bases between. Looked up from germline, CDR1 is LNHDA and CDR2 is SQIVND (reference sequence). The CDR3 loop spans 18 amino acids. Here the CDR3 reads CASSLQGGWSGTKNEQFF. DNA for the CDR3: TGTGCCAGTAGTTTACAGGGGGGATGGAGCGGGACTAAAAATGAGCAGTTCTTC.

This clone came up many times. The chain is built from TRBV7-3 and TRBJ1-4; 8 positions match TRBD1. Germline V gene data show CDR1 as SGHTA and CDR2 as FQGTGA. The CDR3 has 17 residues. V trimming: 1 base; J trimming: 6 bases; junction bases outside the gene matches: 10. The CDR3 nucleotides are TGTGCCAGCAGCTTAAGGTGGCCCAGGACAGGGCATGAAAAACTGTTTTTT. It encodes CASSLRWPRTGHEKLFF.

The chain is built from TRBV5-4 and TRBJ2-7; 13 bases are shared with TRBD2. V lost 5 bases and J lost 3; bases outside the gene matches: 5. From germline, CDR1 is SGHNT and CDR2 YYREEE (reference sequence). This CDR3 comprises 15 residues. Here the CDR3 DNA reads TGTGCCAGCAGACCCGGGACTAGCGGGATCTACGAGCAGTACTTC. This gives the protein CASRPGTSGIYEQYF. Complete variable domain (other parts from reference TRBV5-4 and TRBJ2-7): ETGVTQSPTHLIKTRGQQVTLRCSSQSGHNTVSWYQQALGQGPQFIFQYYREEENGRGNFPPRFSGLQFPNYSSELNVNALELDDSALYLCASRPGTSGIYEQYFGPGTRLTVT.

The rearrangement joins TRBV6-5 to TRBJ2-7; maybe TRBD2 (5 bases). In germline, CDR1 is MNHEY, CDR2 SVGAGI. The V end was cut by 3 bases, the J end by 2 bases, with 17 bases between. The length of the CDR3 is 16 residues. The CDR3 bases are TGTGCCAGCAGTTATTCCAGAGACTACCCCCCCTACGAGCAGTACTTC. Protein product: CASSYSRDYPPYEQYF.

The rearrangement uses TRBV18 and TRBJ1-4; D is perhaps TRBD1 (5 bases). Germline assignment: CDR1 KGHSH and CDR2 LQKENI. The V and J ends lost 3 bases and 0 bases respectively, with 8 bases between them. CDR3 length: 15 amino acids. CDR3 DNA: TGTGCCAGCTCACCGACAGACGCAACTAATGAAAAACTGTTTTTT. It translates to CASSPTDATNEKLFF.

The J gene is TRBJ1-2, the V gene TRBV4-2; 7 nucleotides align to TRBD1. V lost 1 base, J lost 4 bases, and 3 bases stayed unmatched. The CDR3 sequence is 14 residues long. Germline CDR1 reads LGHNA; CDR2 reads YNFKEQ. The CDR3 spells CASSQGPGGYGYTF. CDR3 coding DNA: TGTGCCAGCAGCCAAGGCCCAGGGGGCTATGGCTACACCTTC.

The chain uses TRBV19 and TRBJ2-7, with D maybe TRBD2 (5 bases). V dropped 3 bases and J dropped 0 bases, with 9 bases sitting between them. This CDR3 comprises 14 residues. Germline V gene lookup returns CDR1 LNHDA and CDR2 SQIVND (reference sequence). CDR3 DNA: TGTGCCAGTAGTATTCAGCGGAGCTCCTACGAGCAGTACTTC. Its protein product is CASSIQRSSYEQYF.

This chain links TRBV7-2 with TRBJ1-5, with unresolved D. Between the trimmed V and J ends, which lost 1 base and 7 bases, there was a span of 8 bases. The CDR3 runs 13 residues. Per the germline V gene, CDR1 is SGHTA and CDR2 is FQGNSA. Here the CDR3 DNA reads TGTGCCAGCAGCTTAGAAGCGGACCAGCCCCAGCATTTT. Translated, it gives CASSLEADQPQHF. The full variable domain, completed using reference TRBV7-2 and TRBJ1-5, is GAGVSQSPSNKVTEKGKDVELRCDPISGHTALYWYRQSLGQGLEFLIYFQGNSAPDKSGLPSDRFSAERTGGSVSTLTIQRTQQEDSAVYLCASSLEADQPQHFGDGTRLSIL.

This clone has just one count. J is TRBJ1-5 and V is TRBV6-6; D uncertain. Germline values: CDR1 MNHNY, CDR2 SVGAGI (reference sequence). This CDR3 spans 15 amino acids. Trimming removed 2 bases from V and 5 bases from J, with 13 bases in between. CDR3 bases: TGTGCCAGCAGTTACCTTACCGGGATCGATCAGCCCCAGCATTTT. Its translation is CASSYLTGIDQPQHF.

This chain connects TRBV27 to TRBJ1-6, with TRBD1 identical over 9 bases. CDR1 is MNHEY, CDR2 SMNVEV, per germline (reference sequence). J lost 8 bases, V lost 6 bases, and 8 bases had no gene match. CDR3 length: 15 amino acids. The CDR3 nucleotides read TGTGCCAGCAGGGGGACAGGGAATAGGTATTCACCCCTCCACTTT. The encoded protein is CASRGTGNRYSPLHF.

The gene calls are TRBV30 and TRBJ1-5; TRBD1 might be the D (6 bases). The CDR3 is 15 residues long. Trimming shortened V by 3 bases and J by 2 bases, and 14 bases separated the two germline ends. The germline V gene has CDR1 GTSNPN and CDR2 SVGIG (reference sequence). The CDR3, as DNA: TGTGCCTGGAGGAGGAGGGGGATCGGCAATCAGCCCCAGCATTTT. Its protein is CAWRRRGIGNQPQHF. The entire variable domain, with the rest obtained from reference TRBV30 and TRBJ1-5, is as follows: SQTIHQWPATLVQPVGSPLSLECTVEGTSNPNLYWYRQAAGRGLQLLFYSVGIGQISSEVPQNLSASRPQDRQFILSSKKLLLSDSGFYLCAWRRRGIGNQPQHFGDGTRLSIL.

V and J are TRBV19 and TRBJ1-1; D is possibly TRBD1 (5 bases). The ends were cut back, 4 bases at V and 1 base at J, with 10 bases in the middle. Germline-derived CDR1 and CDR2 are LNHDA and SQIVND (reference sequence). This CDR3 is built from 14 residues. The CDR3 sequence is CASSRGPANTEAFF. The CDR3 region has the DNA TGTGCCAGTAGTAGGGGACCCGCGAACACTGAAGCTTTCTTT.

This clone was recorded once. This chain links TRBV18 with TRBJ2-3; D is perhaps TRBD2 (5 bases). In germline, CDR1 is KGHSH, CDR2 LQKENI. The CDR3 covers 14 residues. The ends were cut back, 2 bases at V and 3 bases at J, with 9 bases in the middle. This CDR3 is CASSPSRATDTQYF. The CDR3 region has the DNA TGTGCCAGCTCACCATCGCGGGCTACAGATACGCAGTATTTT.

This clone was counted between two and nine times. The chain links TRBV7-2 to TRBJ2-7; 14 nucleotides agree with TRBD2. Germline V lookup: CDR1 SGHTA, CDR2 FQGNSA. Trimming at V came to 4 bases and at J to 6 bases, leaving 5 bases not matched to a gene. The CDR3 covers 15 residues. The CDR3 sequence: CASSSGLAGEAEQYF. The CDR3 DNA reads as TGTGCCAGCAGCTCGGGACTAGCGGGAGAAGCCGAGCAGTACTTC.

The chain couples TRBV7-9 to TRBJ1-6; no clear D. The CDR3 is made up of 14 amino acids. V lost 1 base and J 4 bases, leaving 5 bases between the germline ends. Looked up from germline, CDR1 is SEHNR and CDR2 is FQNEAQ (reference sequence). The CDR3 reads CASSLEQYNSPLHF. The CDR3 coding sequence is TGTGCCAGCAGCTTAGAACAGTATAATTCACCCCTCCACTTT.

The chain links TRBV2 to TRBJ1-5; possible D gene TRBD1, 6 bases. Germline V gene data show CDR1 as SNHLY and CDR2 as FYNNEI. V was cut by 1 base and J by 4 bases, with 11 bases left in between. The CDR3 covers 15 residues. The CDR3 sequence is CASSEDWDTNQPQHF. CDR3 DNA sequence: TGTGCCAGCAGTGAAGACTGGGACACGAATCAGCCCCAGCATTTT.

The chain carries TRBV29-1 and TRBJ1-1; TRBD1 matches 8 bases. V gave up 4 bases and J gave up 6 bases; unmatched junction bases: 4. In germline, CDR1 is SQVTM, CDR2 ANQGSEA. This CDR3 comprises 12 residues. This CDR3 reads CSVGDRGAEAFF. CDR3 DNA sequence: TGCAGCGTTGGTGACAGGGGAGCTGAAGCTTTCTTT.

The rearrangement joins TRBV7-2 to TRBJ2-7; D is undetermined. Germline CDR1 is SGHTA and CDR2 is FQGNSA. Trimming shortened V by 2 bases and J by 2 bases, and 4 bases separated the two germline ends. The CDR3 covers 12 residues. The CDR3 spells CASSLSPYEQYF. The CDR3 region has the DNA TGTGCCAGCAGCTTATCCCCCTACGAGCAGTACTTC.

In its sample, this clone was seen once. The J gene is TRBJ2-5, the V gene TRBV30, with D uncertain. The length of the CDR3 is 13 residues. V lost 4 bases and J 1 base, leaving 10 bases between the germline ends. Germline loops: CDR1 GTSNPN, CDR2 SVGIG (reference sequence). The CDR3 reads CAWTYQPQETQYF. CDR3 nucleotides: TGTGCCTGGACCTACCAGCCCCAAGAGACCCAGTACTTC.

The V gene is TRBV27, the J gene TRBJ1-6; D gene uncertain. V was shortened by 3 bases and J by 6 bases, with 3 bases between the two germline ends. CDR3 length equals 12 residues. CDR1 MNHEY and CDR2 SMNVEV come from the germline V gene (reference sequence). CDR3 loop: CASSFSNSPLHF. Here the CDR3 DNA reads TGTGCCAGCAGTTTTTCTAATTCACCCCTCCACTTT.